The source of this TCR beta chain is a study of Graves' ophthalmopathy and Graves' hyperthyroidism. Whole-study findings and limits: In blood appeared most of the expanded thyroid clonotypes whose frequency exceeded 0.001. Predictions made by the model for ophthalmopathy progression reached roughly 71% sensitivity and almost 75% specificity.

V lost 2 bases to trimming and J lost 6 bases, with 14 bases between them. CDR1 and CDR2 from the germline V gene are LNHNV and YYDKDF (reference sequence). The CDR3 runs 14 residues. This clonotype showed up many times. Its specificity is unknown. Thyroid ultrasound, orbital computed tomography, TRAb, serum thyroxine and clinical symptoms formed the basis of diagnosis. Out of around 10 ml of fresh peripheral blood, PBMCs were obtained. TCR beta CDR3 amplification used RNA transcripts. HTBI primers were used in a first-round RT-PCR, which preceded a second-round multiplex PCR. One entry per CDR3 protein results from TCRdb running MiXCR on the multiplex PCR reads. This table has some 160,000 distinct CDR3 sequences, around 39% appearing once.

This sequence was found in a man aged 30-40 years with Graves' ophthalmopathy. V and J are TRBV15 and TRBJ2-7; D unclear. Sequencing input: peripheral blood. CDR3 DNA: TGTGCCACCAGCAGAAAGTTGTTGGCAACCGAGCAGTACTTC. As protein: CATSRKLLATEQYF.